This T cell receptor (beta chain) is drawn from a study of CD8 T cells in Susac syndrome. Note on this clonotype: What it binds is not known.

The multiple sclerosis control group comprised treatment-naive patients with stable or active relapsing-remitting disease. TEMRA cells were FACS-enriched, and CD8+ and CD4+ T cells were isolated negatively. The CDR3 runs to 15 residues. The ends lost 1 base at V and 3 bases at J; junction bases unmatched: 2. Germline V lookup: CDR1 MGHRA, CDR2 YSYEKL. Overall study findings and caveats: As acknowledged by the study, its TCR sequencing and HLA analysis included a relatively small number of individuals.

The RNA input was about 0.45 to 1 ug, and it was reverse transcribed with random hexamers. Amplification of TCR beta CDR3 across 54 Vbeta and 13 Jbeta was performed with immunoSEQ multiplex PCR. TCRdb re-derived calls from the immunoSEQ multiplex PCR reads in MiXCR, one entry per CDR3 protein. Of about 300,000 distinct CDR3 sequences listed, roughly 85% are singletons. Source material: CD8+ T cells from PBMCs. V and J are TRBV4-1 and TRBJ2-2; 7 bases are shared with TRBD2. This clonotype originated in a human donor with multiple sclerosis. As DNA, the CDR3 is TGCGCCAGCAGCCAAGTTACTAGCGACACCGGGGAGCTGTTTTTT. Protein: CASSQVTSDTGELFF.